The T cell receptor (beta chain) under discussion was sequenced for a study of beta chain features in type 1 diabetes. Across the study: Age, gender and cell yields were alike across patients and healthy donors. Study outcomes and limitations: The study left unresolved whether HLA type influences TCRB rearrangement.

In regard to this clone: The antigen remains unidentified.

A sort by CD45RO/CCR7/CD25/CD127/CD95/CD27 yielded CD4+ naive, central memory, regulatory and stem cell-like memory cells. Isolated RNA was reverse transcribed in full, so expressed TCRB transcripts were sequenced. Sequenced naive, central memory and regulatory T cell samples produced an average of roughly 3.9 million reads. Here immunoSEQ multiplex PCR was the method, and the copy in TCRdb shows in-frame clones only, minus some. The sample has about 930,000 clones, roughly a sixth seen once. CDR1 and CDR2 from the germline V gene are LNHDA and SQIVND (reference sequence). The CDR3 totals 15 residues. J gave up 0 bases and V 8 bases, and 7 bases lay outside the gene matches.

The receptor's source is a woman aged 18-29 years in good health. Sample: naive CD4+ T cells from blood. V and J are TRBV19 and TRBJ2-1; 7 positions match TRBD1. CDR3 DNA: TGTGCCAGTCGGGACAGCCGAAGCTCCTACAATGAGCAGTTCTTC. Translating gives CASRDSRSSYNEQFF.